This record concerns one TCR beta chain sequence. This CDR3 spans 15 amino acids. The V and J ends lost 2 bases and 5 bases respectively, with 10 bases between them. Germline V CDR1 and CDR2: MDHEN, SYDVKM. Some clones are missing from TCRdb's copy, which holds only in-frame ones; the method was immunoSEQ multiplex PCR. This sample carries a few hundred thousand clones, about 90% of them seen once, and the ten largest clones take around 7.8%. This sample is part of a study of blood T cell repertoires in COVID-19. On the study more broadly: From T cells, B-cell-depleted T cells, or PBMCs came the material, which was cDNA or gDNA.

Sequenced sample: peripheral blood. The clonotype comes from a woman aged 45 to 65 who had recovered from COVID-19. J is TRBJ1-6 and V is TRBV28, with D hard to call. DNA for the CDR3: TGTGCCAGCAGTTTAGTTTCGGGAAATAATTCACCCCTCCACTTT. Protein: CASSLVSGNNSPLHF. Based on the CDR3 plus reference TRBV28 and TRBJ1-6, the full variable domain is DVKVTQSSRYLVKRTGEKVFLECVQDMDHENMFWYRQDPGLGLRLIYFSYDVKMKEKGDIPEGYSVSREKKERFSLILESASTNQTSMYLCASSLVSGNNSPLHFGNGTRLTVT.